A selection of T cell receptor beta chains follows, all from one sample in a study of cytomegalovirus exposure and HLA in healthy donors. Libraries were prepared by immunoSEQ multiplex PCR; TCRdb keeps only in-frame clonotypes and omits some of them. The table has roughly 30,000 clones, around 87% seen once. The sample was PBMCs. The receptor set was obtained from a boy between 10 and 17 years old in good health and CMV-seronegative. CDR3s include the opening cysteine and the closing phenylalanine or tryptophan. Fields, in order: D gene, J gene, clone size, V gene, CDR3 protein, CDR3 DNA. The D gene is left open where the match is weak. The size entry is marked missing in some rows and otherwise reads once, few, many or a size class.

>TRBD1|TRBJ1-2|.|TRBV4-1
CASSQDRTGVACGYTF
TGCGCCAGCAGCCAAGACCGAACAGGGGTTGCCTGTGGCTACACCTTC
>.|TRBJ2-7|once|TRBV15
CATSRPTWYF
TGTGCCACCAGCAGACCTACTTGGTACTTC
>TRBD1|TRBJ1-1|.|TRBV29-1
CSVEDHRGGTEAFF
TGCAGCGTTGAGGACCACAGGGGTGGCACTGAAGCTTTCTTT
>.|TRBJ2-7|.|TRBV28
CASSSPGQRFEQYF
TGTGCCAGCAGCTCTCCGGGACAACGTTTCGAGCAGTACTTC
>.|TRBJ2-3|.|TRBV4-1
CASSQLPGLSTDTQYF
TGCGCCAGCAGCCAACTTCCGGGTCTAAGCACAGATACGCAGTATTTT
>TRBD2|TRBJ2-7|.|TRBV29-1
CSVVAGIPKGQYF
TGCAGCGTTGTAGCGGGGATACCGAAGGGGCAGTACTTC
>TRBD1|TRBJ2-7|few|TRBV4-1
CASSQTGASFGQYF
TGCGCCAGCAGCCAAACAGGGGCCTCCTTCGGGCAGTACTTC
>.|TRBJ1-1|few|TRBV6-4
CASSVWQNTEAFF
TGTGCCAGCAGTGTCTGGCAGAACACTGAAGCTTTCTTT
>TRBD2|TRBJ2-2|.|TRBV7-9
CASSRLAVNTGELFF
TGTGCCAGCAGCCGACTAGCCGTAAACACCGGGGAGCTGTTTTTT
>TRBD1|TRBJ1-1|.|TRBV5-1
CASSLGVIRGSTEAFF
TGCGCCAGCAGCTTGGGCGTTATCAGGGGGAGCACTGAAGCTTTCTTT
>TRBD1|TRBJ2-7|.|TRBV2
CASIPNPAERPGQSYEQYF
TGTGCCAGCATCCCCAATCCGGCAGAAAGACCGGGACAGAGTTACGAGCAGTACTTC
>TRBD1|TRBJ1-3|.|TRBV7-8
CASSDRDRGLFSGNTIYF
TGTGCCAGCAGCGACCGGGACAGGGGGTTATTTTCTGGAAACACCATATATTTT
>.|TRBJ1-3|few|TRBV7-8
CASSLGARDSGNTIYF
TGTGCCAGCAGCTTAGGGGCGAGGGACTCTGGAAACACCATATATTTT
>.|TRBJ1-5|once|TRBV5-1
CASSLRGDSNQPQHF
TGCGCCAGCAGCTTGCGCGGAGATAGCAATCAGCCCCAGCATTTT
>.|TRBJ2-1|once|TRBV28
CASSLSGEHDNEQFF
TGTGCCAGCAGTTTAAGTGGAGAACACGACAATGAGCAGTTCTTC
>.|TRBJ2-3|.|TRBV6-6
CASRGRGADTQYF
TGTGCCAGCAGAGGCAGGGGAGCAGATACGCAGTATTTT
>.|TRBJ1-5|.|TRBV18
CASSLGPGLAQPQHF
TGTGCCAGCTCACTTGGACCGGGATTGGCCCAGCCCCAGCATTTT
>.|TRBJ1-2|.|TRBV28
CASLTGNGLGYTF
TGTGCCAGCCTAACAGGGAATGGACTTGGCTACACCTTC
>TRBD1|TRBJ2-5|.|TRBV5-1
CASYEQGALETQYF
TGCGCCAGCTACGAACAGGGGGCTTTGGAGACCCAGTACTTC
>.|TRBJ1-6|once|TRBV27
CASSPSISGSPLHF
TGTGCCAGCAGCCCGAGCATCTCGGGGTCACCCCTCCACTTT
>TRBD2|TRBJ2-7|.|TRBV7-9
CASSLGGGSYEQYF
TGTGCCAGCAGTTTGGGGGGGGGATCCTACGAGCAGTACTTC
>TRBD1|TRBJ2-7|few|TRBV4-3
CASSLNWDSGYEQYF
TGCGCCAGCAGCCTAAATTGGGACAGTGGGTACGAGCAGTACTTC
>TRBD1|TRBJ2-5|.|TRBV19
CASSWTGWDETQYF
TGTGCCAGTAGTTGGACAGGGTGGGACGAGACCCAGTACTTC
>TRBD1|TRBJ1-2|.|TRBV6-4
CASRVEGATTYGYTF
TGTGCCAGCAGAGTAGAGGGGGCGACGACCTATGGCTACACCTTC
>.|TRBJ2-7|.|TRBV2
CASSEALTTRYEQYF
TGTGCCAGCAGTGAAGCATTGACAACTCGCTACGAGCAGTACTTC
>.|TRBJ2-2|.|TRBV7-2
CASSLVAGLEGTGELFF
TGTGCCAGCAGCTTAGTTGCGGGACTCGAGGGCACCGGGGAGCTGTTTTTT
>.|TRBJ1-6|once|TRBV28
CASRLEYNSPLHF
TGTGCCAGCAGACTAGAGTATAATTCACCCCTCCACTTT
>TRBD1|TRBJ2-1|.|TRBV7-3
CASSRGQGDNEQFF
TGTGCCAGCAGCAGAGGACAGGGGGACAATGAGCAGTTCTTC
>TRBD1|TRBJ2-7|.|TRBV4-1
CASSQGPGQASSYEQYF
TGCGCCAGCAGCCAAGGTCCGGGACAGGCGAGCTCCTACGAGCAGTACTTC
>.|TRBJ1-3|.|TRBV4-1
CASSQEWWDGSSGNTIYF
TGCGCCAGCAGCCAAGAGTGGTGGGACGGGAGCTCTGGAAACACCATATATTTT
>TRBD1|TRBJ1-5|.|TRBV5-6
CASSRTGGNQPQHF
TGTGCCAGCAGCCGGACAGGGGGTAATCAGCCCCAGCATTTT
>TRBD1|TRBJ2-7|.|TRBV27
CASSSQYRGQGRYEQYF
TGTGCCAGCAGTTCCCAGTACCGCGGACAGGGTAGATACGAGCAGTACTTC
>TRBD1|TRBJ2-7|once|TRBV5-6
CASSLVRGTVTYEQYF
TGTGCCAGCAGCTTGGTGAGGGGGACAGTTACCTACGAGCAGTACTTC
>.|TRBJ1-1|.|TRBV5-6
CASSLVANTEAFF
TGTGCCAGCAGCTTGGTGGCGAACACTGAAGCTTTCTTT
>TRBD2|TRBJ2-1|.|TRBV5-5
CASSGLLGSRGRNEQFF
TGTGCCAGCAGCGGACTTTTAGGATCGCGGGGGAGAAATGAGCAGTTCTTC
>.|TRBJ1-3|.|TRBV2
CASRANGQWGNTIYF
TGTGCCAGCAGAGCCAATGGACAGTGGGGAAACACCATATATTTT
>TRBD2|TRBJ2-7|.|TRBV11-2
CASSLAPGVAGFEQYF
TGTGCCAGCAGCTTAGCCCCGGGGGTAGCGGGGTTTGAGCAGTACTTC
>.|TRBJ1-6|.|TRBV27
CASSFGQLNSPLHF
TGTGCCAGCAGCTTTGGGCAGCTAAATTCACCCCTCCACTTT
>TRBD2|TRBJ2-3|.|TRBV5-8
CASSLSTSGTDTQYF
TGTGCCAGCAGCTTGTCTACTAGCGGAACAGATACGCAGTATTTT
>TRBD1|TRBJ2-5|.|TRBV28
CASSSQGAETQYF
TGTGCCAGCAGTTCACAGGGGGCAGAGACCCAGTACTTC
>.|TRBJ2-7|.|TRBV4-1
CASSQLGSSYEQYF
TGCGCCAGCAGCCAACTCGGGAGCTCCTACGAGCAGTACTTC
>.|TRBJ1-1|.|TRBV6-5
CASRGIGGGNTEAFF
TGTGCCAGCAGAGGTATCGGGGGGGGGAACACTGAAGCTTTCTTT
>.|TRBJ1-2|.|TRBV27
CASSSQGRGYGYTF
TGTGCCAGCAGTTCCCAGGGGAGAGGGTATGGCTACACCTTC
>.|TRBJ1-1|.|TRBV5-4
CASSLRGLGTEAFF
TGTGCCAGCAGCTTACGGGGACTGGGGACTGAAGCTTTCTTT
>TRBD1|TRBJ1-3|.|TRBV7-6
CASSPGTDGRNTIYF
TGTGCCAGCAGTCCCGGGACAGATGGTAGAAACACCATATATTTT
>.|TRBJ2-7|.|TRBV19
CASSITPTLEQYF
TGTGCCAGTAGTATCACCCCGACACTCGAGCAGTACTTC
>.|TRBJ2-7|.|TRBV7-8
CASSSLSYEQYF
TGTGCCAGCAGCTCGCTCTCCTACGAGCAGTACTTC
>.|TRBJ2-7|.|TRBV6-5
CASSYSQGGYEQYF
TGTGCCAGCAGTTACTCCCAGGGCGGCTACGAGCAGTACTTC
>.|TRBJ1-1|.|TRBV5-4
CASSLRSEIEAFF
TGTGCCAGCAGCTTGCGTTCAGAAATTGAAGCTTTCTTT
>TRBD1|TRBJ2-2|.|TRBV11-2
CASSPRQGNTGELFF
TGTGCCAGCAGCCCTAGACAGGGCAACACCGGGGAGCTGTTTTTT